One sample yielded the 32 T cell receptor beta chains listed below, sequenced in a study of tumor and adjacent non-tumor tissue in lung cancer. RNA was extracted from bulk tissue without any cell sorting. Three rounds of nested PCR, following a modified ARM-PCR protocol, produced the TCRbeta library. From the multiplex PCR reads, TCRdb called clonotypes with MiXCR, one entry per CDR3 protein. The sample includes about 93,000 distinct CDR3 sequences, about 67% seen only once; the top ten take 15% to 20%. The material sequenced was lung tumor tissue. The receptor source for this set is a man in his sixties with non-small cell lung cancer.

The chain combines TRBV6-6 with TRBJ1-1; 10 bases align to TRBD1. Germline V lookup: CDR1 MNHNY, CDR2 SVGAGI (reference sequence). CDR3 size: 16 residues. V shed 8 bases and J 11 bases; nucleotides not matched to a gene: 20. The CDR3 sequence: CASVSRDRGPNIEAFF. CDR3 coding DNA: TGTGCCAGCGTTTCCCGGGACAGGGGACCGAACATTGAGGCTTTCTTT.

Turning to this clonotype: One end of the junction fails to match germline, which may point to a read error. This chain uses TRBV6-2 or TRBV6-3 with TRBJ1-2, with 7 positions matching TRBD1. CDR3 length equals 13 residues. Germline loops: CDR1 MNHEY, CDR2 SVGEGT. The CDR3 region is CASRGTADYGYAF. The DNA for the CDR3 is TGTGCCAGCAGGGGGACAGCTGACTATGGCTACGCCTTC.

The V gene is TRBV6-1, the J gene TRBJ2-5; TRBD1 aligns across 10 bases. The V segment lost 9 bases and the J segment 3 bases; nucleotides outside the gene matches: 16. The CDR3 runs 17 residues. From germline, CDR1 is MNHNS and CDR2 SASEGT. The CDR3 spells CASRRGTGTGVEETQYF. The CDR3 DNA reads TGTGCCAGTAGACGGGGGACCGGGACAGGGGTTGAAGAGACCCAGTACTTC.

Concerning this clonotype itself: A junction end diverges from the germline sequence, so it may reflect a read error. The rearrangement joins TRBV4-3 to TRBJ1-4; D is undetermined. This CDR3 region has 15 residues. Germline CDR1 is LGHNA and CDR2 is YSLEER. The CDR3 region has the DNA TGCGCCAGTAGCCAATCGGTGACACATAATGAAAAACTGTTTTTT. It specifies CASSQSVTHNEKLFF.

About this clonotype itself: Given a much more abundant clone one base away, this may be a read error. The J gene is TRBJ1-1, the V gene TRBV20-1; D is uncertain. The V gene's germline CDR1 is DFQATT and CDR2 SNEGSKA (reference sequence). This CDR3 region has 10 residues. Trimming took 3 bases from V and 9 from J, leaving 8 bases between them. This chain's CDR3 is CSARETKAFF. The CDR3 nucleotides are TGCAGTGCTAGGGAGACTAAAGCTTTCTTT.

As to this clonotype: At one boundary the junction diverges from the germline segment, which might be a read error. The chain uses TRBV29-1 and TRBJ2-1; D perhaps matches TRBD1 (6 bases). The CDR3 is 16 amino acids. Germline V gene lookup returns CDR1 SQVTM and CDR2 ANQGSEA. The CDR3, as DNA: TGCAGCGCTGACGAGGCCACACAGGGTGGCATGGGTGAACAGTCCTTC. This sequence encodes CSADEATQGGMGEQSF.

Comments on this clonotype: One end of the junction does not line up with germline, which may come from a read error. The rearrangement links TRBV5-5 to TRBJ2-3; D not resolved. This CDR3 spans 14 amino acids. CDR1 SGHKS and CDR2 YYEKEE come from the germline V gene (reference sequence). The CDR3 loop is CSSSLDLRTDTQYF. The DNA of the CDR3 is TGTTCCAGCAGCTTGGATTTGCGCACAGATACGCAGTATTTT.

As to this clonotype: At one of its ends the junction is not consistent with the germline gene, which may arise from a read error. V gene TRBV29-1 combines with J gene TRBJ2-5; 7 bases are shared with TRBD1. CDR3 length: 14 amino acids. Germline lookup yields CDR1 SQVTM and CDR2 ANQGSEA. CDR3 residues: CSVVRQGNQETRYF. CDR3 nucleotide sequence: TGCAGCGTTGTTCGACAGGGCAACCAAGAGACCCGGTACTTC.

Notes on this clonotype: A read error is possible here, since a much larger clone lies one base away. This sequence joins TRBV13 and TRBJ1-4; D possibly corresponds to TRBD1 (6 bases). The CDR3 is 14 amino acids. V was clipped by 5 bases and J by 7 bases, with 14 bases between them. The germline V gene encodes CDR1 PRHDT and CDR2 FYEKMQ (reference sequence). The CDR3 loop is CASSQGIAGEKLFF. In DNA form, the CDR3 reads TGTGCCAGCAGCCAGGGGATAGCGGGTGAAAAACTGTTTTTT.

Points on this clonotype: Its ends do not fully match the called genes, so a read error is possible. The chain carries TRBV5-1 and TRBJ2-5; weak D call: TRBD1 (6 bases). Germline-derived CDR1 and CDR2 are SGHRS and YFSETQ. There are 16 residues in the CDR3. CDR3 amino acids: CASNLQPGHERETQYF. CDR3 coding DNA: TGCGCCAGCAACTTGCAACCGGGACACGAGCGAGAGACTCAGTACTTC.

This clonotype was counted once. In this CDR3 the conserved last residue, phenylalanine or tryptophan, is missing, so a read error is likely. This sequence joins TRBV4-2 and TRBJ2-2, with D possibly being TRBD1 or TRBD2 (6 bases each). This CDR3 is 17 amino acids long. Germline lookup yields CDR1 LGHNA and CDR2 YNFKEQ. The CDR3 reads CASSQGLSGANTRELFV. In DNA, the CDR3 is TGTGCCAGCAGCCAAGGTCTATCGGGGGCGAACACCCGGGAGCTGTTTGTT.

The J gene is TRBJ2-3, the V gene TRBV29-1; D not resolved. The germline V gene encodes CDR1 SQVTM and CDR2 ANQGSEA. Trimming pared 6 bases from V and 1 base from J, leaving 8 bases between. The CDR3 has 12 residues. In nucleotides, the CDR3 is TGCAGCGTACGGAGCGGCACAGATACGCAGTATTTT. Translation: CSVRSGTDTQYF.

J is TRBJ2-7 and V is TRBV28, with TRBD1 as a possible D gene (6 bases). This CDR3 has 15 amino acids. V gave up 2 bases and J gave up 2 bases, with 13 bases separating them. Germline V lookup: CDR1 MDHEN, CDR2 SYDVKM. This chain's CDR3 is CASSLSRGLTYEQYV. As DNA, the CDR3 is TGTGCCAGCAGTTTAAGCAGGGGCCTTACCTACGAGCAGTACGTC.

There are many counts of this clonotype. The chain recombines TRBV4-1 with TRBJ2-7; D is unclear. V was pared by 0 bases and J by 3 bases, with 6 bases between. This CDR3 region has 13 residues. Germline-derived CDR1 and CDR2 are MGHRA and YSYEKL. CDR3 sequence: CASSQESLYEQYF. The CDR3 coding sequence is TGCGCCAGCAGCCAAGAAAGCCTCTACGAGCAGTACTTC.

About this clonotype itself: It is likely a read error, because the conserved phenylalanine at the end of the CDR3 is missing. The limits of the CDR3 on the DNA are not certain, so only TCRdb's listed CDR3 is given. The rearrangement uses TRBV20-1 and TRBJ1-5; the DNA was not compared with TRBD1, the D call given in the table. The germline CDR1 and CDR2 sequences are DFQATT and SNEGSKA (reference sequence). Including both end residues, the CDR3 is 13 amino acids long. CDR3 residues: CSARKTVNQPQNL.

A word on this clonotype: At one of its ends the junction is not consistent with the germline gene, which may arise from a read error. This chain joins TRBV29-1 and TRBJ2-1, with no clear D. This CDR3 has 16 amino acids. The germline V gene encodes CDR1 SQVTM and CDR2 ANQGSEA. CDR3 bases: TGCAGCGCTAACGAGACCACACTGGGTGGTATGGGTGAGCAGTTATTC. Translation: CSANETTLGGMGEQLF.

Comments on this clonotype: At one end the junction does not follow the germline gene, possibly because of a read error. The chain recombines TRBV28 with TRBJ1-5, with TRBD1 as a possible D gene (6 bases). The CDR3 is 18 residues long. Germline CDR1 and CDR2: MDHEN and SYDVKM. CDR3 residues: CASSRGRGALDSNKPQHF. In DNA form, the CDR3 reads TGTGCCAGCAGCCGCGGGCGGGGGGCTTTGGATAGCAATAAGCCCCAGCATTTT.

Details on this clonotype: The missing conserved phenylalanine or tryptophan at the end of this CDR3 makes a read error likely. This chain uses TRBV11-2 with TRBJ2-1; TRBD2 agrees at 10 bases. The trim removed 9 bases at V and 8 bases at J, leaving 13 bases unmatched. Germline CDR1 is SGHAT and CDR2 is FQNNGV. The CDR3 spans 15 residues. CDR3 bases: TGTGCCAGTAGCCACGGGGCTAGCGGGAGCCATGAGCAGTTCTCC. Amino acids: CASSHGASGSHEQFS.

Concerning this clonotype itself: The junction differs from germline at one of its ends, possibly a read error. J is TRBJ1-1 and V is TRBV13; a possible D gene is TRBD1 (6 bases). CDR1 and CDR2 (germline): PRHDT, FYEKMQ (reference sequence). The CDR3 contains 14 residues. The CDR3 reads CASSLGTGRAEASF. CDR3 nucleotides: TGTGCCAGCAGCTTAGGGACAGGCCGGGCTGAAGCTTCCTTT.

Concerning this clonotype itself: Without the conserved terminal phenylalanine or tryptophan, this CDR3 likely stems from a read error. V gene TRBV7-9 combines with J gene TRBJ1-5, with D maybe TRBD1 (5 bases). Trimming pared 0 bases from V and 1 base from J, leaving 10 bases between. The length of the CDR3 is 16 residues. Germline CDR1 reads SEHNR; CDR2 reads FQNEAQ (reference sequence). The CDR3 DNA reads as TGTGCCAGCAGCTTAGCAAGGGGAGGAAGCAATCAGCCCCAGCATCTT. Translating it yields CASSLARGGSNQPQHL.

The rearrangement uses TRBV20-1 and TRBJ2-1, with 9 bases aligning to TRBD1. V shed 0 bases, J shed 7 bases, and the junction held 4 bases outside the gene matches. There are 14 residues in the CDR3. Germline assignment: CDR1 DFQATT and CDR2 SNEGSKA (reference sequence). DNA for the CDR3: TGCAGTGCTAGAGAACCGACAGGGGGGAATGAGCAGTTCTTC. Protein sequence: CSAREPTGGNEQFF.

On this clonotype: The conserved phenylalanine or tryptophan is not found at the CDR3 terminus, so this likely reflects a read error. The V and J genes are TRBV6-5 and TRBJ1-2; D is undetermined. CDR3 length: 15 amino acids. Germline lookup yields CDR1 MNHEY and CDR2 SVGAGI. The CDR3 DNA reads as TGTGACAGCAGACTAACACGAAGGGCGGACTATGGCTACACCTAC. Protein sequence: CDSRLTRRADYGYTY.

This clonotype has at least ten counts. This chain connects TRBV7-8 to TRBJ1-5; possible D gene TRBD1, 5 bases. V was trimmed by 8 bases and J by 5 bases, leaving 13 bases between them. The CDR3 is made up of 13 amino acids. The germline gives CDR1 SGHVS, CDR2 FQNEAQ. CDR3 DNA sequence: TGTGCCAGCCGATCGGGAGGGGATCAGCCCCAGCATTTT. Residues: CASRSGGDQPQHF.

Remarks on this clonotype: A much bigger clone sits one base away, suggesting this may be a read error. The chain uses TRBV5-1 and TRBJ1-1, with 7 bases aligning to TRBD1. This CDR3 is built from 14 residues. V dropped 4 bases and J dropped 1; count of bases not matched to a gene: 4. The germline V gene encodes CDR1 SGHRS and CDR2 YFSETQ. CDR3 in DNA: TGCGCCAGCAGCCAGGGGGGTGCGAACACTGAAGCTTTCTTT. This sequence encodes CASSQGGANTEAFF.

This rearrangement joins TRBV28 to TRBJ2-5; 7 nucleotides match TRBD2. CDR3 length equals 16 residues. The germline V gene has CDR1 MDHEN and CDR2 SYDVKM. Germline trimming cut 6 bases from V and 5 bases from J; bases unmatched to any gene: 15. CDR3 nucleotides: TGTGCCAGCAGCACATCTGGGCGGGAGCGCGGGGAGACCCAGTACTTC. Amino acids: CASSTSGRERGETQYF.

This clonotype was recorded many times. The chain carries TRBV13 and TRBJ2-7; D uncertain. The CDR3 extends over 11 amino acids. Germline values: CDR1 PRHDT, CDR2 FYEKMQ (reference sequence). V was trimmed by 5 bases and J by 10 bases, leaving 12 bases between them. The CDR3 spells CASSIERSQYF. For the CDR3, the DNA is TGTGCCAGCAGCATTGAACGCTCTCAGTACTTC.

The chain has TRBV29-1 and TRBJ1-5; D is ambiguous. This CDR3 has 16 residues. Germline values: CDR1 SQVTM, CDR2 ANQGSEA. V was pared by 1 base and J by 1 base, with 14 bases between. The DNA for the CDR3 is TGCAGCGTTGAAGGGATTAGTAAGGAGAGCAATCAGCCCCAGCATTTT. It encodes CSVEGISKESNQPQHF.

Remarks on this clonotype: A much larger clone is a single base away; this may be a read error. The V call is TRBV5-1, the J call TRBJ1-1, with unresolved D. The CDR3 loop spans 14 amino acids. CDR1 and CDR2 (germline): SGHRS, YFSETQ. The ends were cut back, 5 bases at V and 0 bases at J, with 11 bases in the middle. CDR3 DNA sequence: TGCGCCAGCAGTTGTGGGTTGATGAACACTGAAGCTTTCTTT. Protein: CASSCGLMNTEAFF.

Comment on this clonotype: Without the conserved terminal phenylalanine or tryptophan, this CDR3 likely stems from a read error. V usage is TRBV4-2 and J usage is TRBJ2-3, with D possibly called TRBD1 or TRBD2 (6 bases each). From germline, CDR1 is LGHNA and CDR2 YNFKEQ. V shed 0 bases and J shed 6 bases, with 10 bases lying between them. This CDR3 region has 14 residues. This CDR3 reads CASSQEGGRDTQYL. CDR3 coding DNA: TGTGCCAGCAGCCAAGAGGGGGGCCGGGATACGCAGTATCTT.

Points on this clonotype: The conserved phenylalanine or tryptophan normally closing the CDR3 is absent here, so this likely arose from a read error. CDR3 nucleotides: TGTGCCAGCAGCCCGAGTACGGCGAACACTGAAGCTTTCCTT. Protein: CASSPSTANTEAFL. The rearrangement uses TRBV11-2 and TRBJ1-1; D remains ambiguous. Trimming removed 5 bases from V and 1 base from J, with 11 bases in between. This CDR3 contains 14 residues. Germline V gene sequence: CDR1 SGHAT, CDR2 FQNNGV.

As to this clonotype: The junction does not match germline at one end; this may be a read error. V and J are TRBV19 and TRBJ2-3; weak D call: TRBD2 (5 bases). Germline V gene data show CDR1 as LNHDA and CDR2 as SQIVND (reference sequence). CDR3 length equals 15 residues. The CDR3 nucleotides read TGTGCCAGTAGTATGCAGGACTCCAGAAGAGATACGCAGTGTTTT. Amino acid sequence: CASSMQDSRRDTQCF.

The rearrangement uses TRBV4-1 and TRBJ2-2; D not certain. Trimming took 1 base from V and 0 from J, leaving 9 bases between them. CDR1 MGHRA and CDR2 YSYEKL come from the germline V gene. The CDR3 contains 16 residues. CDR3: CASSQGRDSNTGELFF. CDR3 coding DNA: TGCGCCAGCAGCCAAGGGAGAGACTCGAACACCGGGGAGCTGTTTTTT.